The clone carrying this TCR beta chain was counted many times. Its antigen is undetermined. The data originate from a study of CD8+ T cells in alopecia areata. Study-level findings and limits: Scalp clonality and expanded CD8+ clones among the top 100 fell significantly with tofacitinib.

Trimming left V 8 bases short and J 1 base short, with 12 bases between. The CDR3 length is 13 residues. Germline assignment: CDR1 SGHVS and CDR2 FQNEAQ. RNA was isolated and reverse transcribed to cDNA, the sequencing template. Sequencing was performed with immunoSEQ multiplex PCR; in TCRdb, only in-frame clones are kept and a portion is missing. The table includes about 210,000 clones, under 70% detected once. Specified treatment: oral pan-JAK inhibitor, 5-10 mg twice daily. Using a FACSAria, the CD4+ and CD8+ T cells were sorted from the PBMCs. Sequenced material: CD4+ T cells sorted from blood, taken at week 44, from a patient treated with tofacitinib. The clonotype was recovered from a human donor with alopecia areata. The V and J genes are TRBV7-8 and TRBJ2-7; D gene uncertain. The CDR3 is CASSAGRSYEQYF. In nucleotides, the CDR3 is TGTGCCAGCTCCGCCGGCAGATCCTACGAGCAGTACTTC.